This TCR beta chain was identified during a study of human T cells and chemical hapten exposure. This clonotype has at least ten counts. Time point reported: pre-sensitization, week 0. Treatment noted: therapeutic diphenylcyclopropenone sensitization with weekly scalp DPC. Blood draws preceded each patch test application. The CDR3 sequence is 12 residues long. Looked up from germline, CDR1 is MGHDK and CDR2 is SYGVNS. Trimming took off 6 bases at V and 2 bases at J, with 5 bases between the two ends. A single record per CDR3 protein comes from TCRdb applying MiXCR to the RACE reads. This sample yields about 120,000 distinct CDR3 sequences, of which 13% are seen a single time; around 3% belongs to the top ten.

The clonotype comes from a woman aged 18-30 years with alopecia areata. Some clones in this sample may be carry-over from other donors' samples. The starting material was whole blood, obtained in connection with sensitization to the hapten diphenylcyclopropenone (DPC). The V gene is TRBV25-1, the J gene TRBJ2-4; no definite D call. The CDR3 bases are TGTGCCAGCAGAGGGACCAAAAACATTCAGTACTTC. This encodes CASRGTKNIQYF. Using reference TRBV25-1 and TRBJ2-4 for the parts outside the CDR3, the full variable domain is EADIYQTPRYLVIGTGKKITLECSQTMGHDKMYWYQQDPGMELHLIHYSYGVNSTEKGDLSSESTVSRIRTEHFPLTLESARPSHTSQYLCASRGTKNIQYFGAGTRLSVL.